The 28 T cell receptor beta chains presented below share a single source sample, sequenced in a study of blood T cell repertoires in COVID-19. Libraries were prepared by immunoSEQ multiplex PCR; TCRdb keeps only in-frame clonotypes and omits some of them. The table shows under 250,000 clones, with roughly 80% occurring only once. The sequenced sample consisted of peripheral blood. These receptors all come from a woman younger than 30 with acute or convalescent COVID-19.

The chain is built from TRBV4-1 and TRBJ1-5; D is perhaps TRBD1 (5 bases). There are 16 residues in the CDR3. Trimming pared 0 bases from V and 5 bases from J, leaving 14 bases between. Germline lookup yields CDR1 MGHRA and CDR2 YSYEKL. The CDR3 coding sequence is TGCGCCAGCAGCCAAGATCCTCAAGGGGATTATCAGCCCCAGCATTTT. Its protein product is CASSQDPQGDYQPQHF.

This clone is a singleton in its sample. CDR3 nucleotides: TGTGCCAGCAGCCCGGGACTAGCGGGAGGAGAGACCCAGTACTTC. It translates to CASSPGLAGGETQYF. The chain carries TRBV14 and TRBJ2-5; TRBD2 agrees at 15 bases. V was pared by 4 bases and J by 4 bases, with 1 base of the junction left unmatched. From germline, CDR1 is SGHDN and CDR2 FVKESK. CDR3 size: 15 residues.

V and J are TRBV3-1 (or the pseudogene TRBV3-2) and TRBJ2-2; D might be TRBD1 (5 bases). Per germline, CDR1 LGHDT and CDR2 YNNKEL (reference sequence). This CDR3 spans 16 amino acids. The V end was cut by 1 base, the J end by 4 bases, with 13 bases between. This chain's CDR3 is CASSQGWQGATGELFF. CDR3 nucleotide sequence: TGTGCCAGCAGCCAAGGTTGGCAGGGTGCCACCGGGGAGCTGTTTTTT.

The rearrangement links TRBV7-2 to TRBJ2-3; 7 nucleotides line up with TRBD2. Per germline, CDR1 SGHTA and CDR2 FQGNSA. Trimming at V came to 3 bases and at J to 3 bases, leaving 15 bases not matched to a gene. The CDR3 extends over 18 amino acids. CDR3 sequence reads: CASSFTPGGGRGTDTQYF. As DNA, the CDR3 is TGTGCCAGCAGCTTTACCCCCGGGGGTGGGAGGGGTACAGATACGCAGTATTTT.

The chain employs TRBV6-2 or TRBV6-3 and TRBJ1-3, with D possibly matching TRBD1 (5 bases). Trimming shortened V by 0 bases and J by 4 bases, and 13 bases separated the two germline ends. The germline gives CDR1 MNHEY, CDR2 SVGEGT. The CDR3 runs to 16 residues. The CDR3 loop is CASSYSGRAAGNTIYF. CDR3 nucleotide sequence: TGTGCCAGCAGTTACTCTGGCAGGGCGGCCGGAAACACCATATATTTT.

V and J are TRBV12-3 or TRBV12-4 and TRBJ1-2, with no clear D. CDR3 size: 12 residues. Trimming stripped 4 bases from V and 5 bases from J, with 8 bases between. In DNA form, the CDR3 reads TGTGCCAGCAGTTGGGCTCATTATGGCTACACCTTC. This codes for CASSWAHYGYTF.

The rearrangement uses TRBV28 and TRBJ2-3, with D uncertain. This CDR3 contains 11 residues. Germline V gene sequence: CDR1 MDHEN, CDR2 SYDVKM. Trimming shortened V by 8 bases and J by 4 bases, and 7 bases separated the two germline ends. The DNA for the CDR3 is TGTGCCAGCCCCGAGCCAGATACGCAGTATTTT. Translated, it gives CASPEPDTQYF.

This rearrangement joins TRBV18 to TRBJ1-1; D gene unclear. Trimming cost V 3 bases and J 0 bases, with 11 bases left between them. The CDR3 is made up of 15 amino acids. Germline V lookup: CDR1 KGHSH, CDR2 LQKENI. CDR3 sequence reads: CASSPPGRMNTEAFF. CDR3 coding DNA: TGTGCCAGCTCACCGCCGGGGAGAATGAACACTGAAGCTTTCTTT.

This chain's CDR3 is CASNGAVSGNTIYF. As DNA, the CDR3 is TGTGCCAGCAATGGGGCAGTCTCTGGAAACACCATATATTTT. The chain links TRBV6-5 to TRBJ1-3; perhaps TRBD1 as D (5 bases). CDR1 is MNHEY and CDR2 is SVGAGI in the germline V gene. V was pared by 7 bases and J by 0 bases, with 10 bases between. The CDR3 runs to 14 residues.

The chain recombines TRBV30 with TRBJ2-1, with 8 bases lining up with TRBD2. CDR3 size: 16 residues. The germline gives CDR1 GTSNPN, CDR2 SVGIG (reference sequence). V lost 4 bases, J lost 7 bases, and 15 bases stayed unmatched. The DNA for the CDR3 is TGTGCCTGGATTGACAATGTGGCGGGAGGCAGTAATGAGCAGTTCTTC. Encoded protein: CAWIDNVAGGSNEQFF.

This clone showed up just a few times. Written as DNA, the CDR3 is TGTGCCAGCAGTGGGGCCGGGACAGAGAGCTCCTACGAGCAGTACTTC. Translated, it gives CASSGAGTESSYEQYF. J is TRBJ2-7 and V is TRBV6-1, with TRBD1 matching 7 bases. V lost 4 bases to trimming and J lost 0 bases; unmatched junction nucleotides: 9. The CDR3 runs to 16 residues. Germline values: CDR1 MNHNS, CDR2 SASEGT.

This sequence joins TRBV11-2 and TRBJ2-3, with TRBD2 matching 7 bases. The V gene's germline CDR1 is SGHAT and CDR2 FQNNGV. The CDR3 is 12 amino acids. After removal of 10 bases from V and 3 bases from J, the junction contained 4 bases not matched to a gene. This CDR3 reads CATSGGTDTQYF. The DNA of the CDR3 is TGTGCCACCTCGGGGGGTACAGATACGCAGTATTTT.

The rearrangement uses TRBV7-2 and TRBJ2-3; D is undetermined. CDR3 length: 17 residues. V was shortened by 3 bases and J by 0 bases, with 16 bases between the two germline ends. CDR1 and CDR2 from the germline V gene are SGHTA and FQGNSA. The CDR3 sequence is CASSFGLRVSSTDTQYF. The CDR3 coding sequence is TGTGCCAGCAGCTTTGGTTTACGGGTGTCTAGCACAGATACGCAGTATTTT.

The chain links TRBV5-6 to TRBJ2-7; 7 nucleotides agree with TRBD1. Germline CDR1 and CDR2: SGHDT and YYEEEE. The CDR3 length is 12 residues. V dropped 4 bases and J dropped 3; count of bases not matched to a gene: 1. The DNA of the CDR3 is TGTGCCAGCAGCCGACAGGGCTACGAGCAGTACTTC. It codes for CASSRQGYEQYF.

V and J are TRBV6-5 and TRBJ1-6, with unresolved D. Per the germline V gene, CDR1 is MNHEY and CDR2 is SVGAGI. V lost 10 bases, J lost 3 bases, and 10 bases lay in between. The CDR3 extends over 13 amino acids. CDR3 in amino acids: CATKTSYNSPLHF. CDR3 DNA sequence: TGTGCCACCAAAACAAGCTATAATTCACCCCTCCACTTT.

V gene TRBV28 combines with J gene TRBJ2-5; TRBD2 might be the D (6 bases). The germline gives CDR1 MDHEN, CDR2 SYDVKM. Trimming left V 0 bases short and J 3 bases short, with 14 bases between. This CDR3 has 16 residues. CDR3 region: CASSLWEGGEKETQYF. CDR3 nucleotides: TGTGCCAGCAGTTTATGGGAAGGCGGGGAAAAAGAGACCCAGTACTTC.

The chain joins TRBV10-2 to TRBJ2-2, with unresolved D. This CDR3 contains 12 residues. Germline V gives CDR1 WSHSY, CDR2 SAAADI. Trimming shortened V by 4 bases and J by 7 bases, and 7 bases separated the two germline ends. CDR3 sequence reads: CASSVLSGELFF. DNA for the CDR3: TGCGCCAGCAGTGTTCTTAGCGGGGAGCTGTTTTTT.

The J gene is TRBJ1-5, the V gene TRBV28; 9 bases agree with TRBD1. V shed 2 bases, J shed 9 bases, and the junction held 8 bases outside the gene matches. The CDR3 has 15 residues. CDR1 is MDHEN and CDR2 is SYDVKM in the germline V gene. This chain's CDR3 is CASSLKDRGPWPQHF. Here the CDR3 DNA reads TGTGCCAGCAGTTTAAAGGACAGGGGTCCTTGGCCCCAGCATTTT.

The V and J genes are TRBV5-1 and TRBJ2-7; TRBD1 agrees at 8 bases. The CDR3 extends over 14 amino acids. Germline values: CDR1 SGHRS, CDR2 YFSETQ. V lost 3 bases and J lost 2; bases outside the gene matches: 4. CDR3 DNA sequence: TGCGCCAGCAGCTCCTTGACAGGGGCCTACGAGCAGTACTTC. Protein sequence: CASSSLTGAYEQYF.

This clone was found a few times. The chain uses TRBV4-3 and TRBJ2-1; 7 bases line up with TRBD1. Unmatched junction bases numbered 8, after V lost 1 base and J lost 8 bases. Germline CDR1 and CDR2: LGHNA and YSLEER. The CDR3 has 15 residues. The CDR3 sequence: CASSQGQGELDEQFF. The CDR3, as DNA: TGCGCCAGCAGCCAAGGACAGGGTGAGTTGGATGAGCAGTTCTTC.

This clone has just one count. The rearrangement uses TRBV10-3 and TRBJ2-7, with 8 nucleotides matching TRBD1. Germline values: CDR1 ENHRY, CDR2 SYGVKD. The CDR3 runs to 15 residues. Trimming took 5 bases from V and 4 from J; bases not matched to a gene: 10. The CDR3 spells CAISPDRDRWYEQYF. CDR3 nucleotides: TGTGCCATCAGTCCTGACCGGGACAGGTGGTACGAGCAGTACTTC.

The CDR3 coding sequence is TGTGCCAGCAGCCCGAGCGGTCTCGTGTCCTACGAGCAGTACTTC. Residues: CASSPSGLVSYEQYF. This chain uses TRBV7-2 with TRBJ2-7, with a tentative D call TRBD2 (5 bases). Trimming pared 5 bases from V and 1 base from J, leaving 15 bases between. The CDR3 runs 15 residues. Germline V gene lookup returns CDR1 SGHTA and CDR2 FQGNSA.

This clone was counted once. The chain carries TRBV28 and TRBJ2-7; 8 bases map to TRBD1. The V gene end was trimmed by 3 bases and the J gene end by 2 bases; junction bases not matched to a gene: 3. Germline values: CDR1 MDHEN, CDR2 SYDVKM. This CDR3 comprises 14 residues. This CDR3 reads CASSFWDRPYEQYF. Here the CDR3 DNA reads TGTGCCAGCAGTTTCTGGGACAGGCCCTACGAGCAGTACTTC.

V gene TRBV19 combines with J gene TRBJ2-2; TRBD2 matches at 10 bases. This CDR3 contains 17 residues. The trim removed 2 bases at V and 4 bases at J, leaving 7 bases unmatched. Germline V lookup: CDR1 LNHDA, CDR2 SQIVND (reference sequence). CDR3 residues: CASSIKAGGEGTGELFF. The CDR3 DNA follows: TGTGCCAGTAGTATAAAAGCGGGAGGGGAAGGCACCGGGGAGCTGTTTTTT.

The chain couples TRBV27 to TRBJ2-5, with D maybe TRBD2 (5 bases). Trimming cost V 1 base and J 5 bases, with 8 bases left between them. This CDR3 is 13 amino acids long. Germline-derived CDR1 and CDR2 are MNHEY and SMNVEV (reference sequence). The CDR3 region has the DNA TGTGCCAGCAGTTTATGGCGCGGGGAGACCCAGTACTTC. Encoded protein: CASSLWRGETQYF.

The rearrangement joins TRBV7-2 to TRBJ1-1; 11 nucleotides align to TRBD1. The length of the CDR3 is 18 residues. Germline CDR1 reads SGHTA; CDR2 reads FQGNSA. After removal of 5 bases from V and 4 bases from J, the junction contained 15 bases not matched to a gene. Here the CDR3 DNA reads TGTGCCAGCAGCCTCCGCGGACAGGGGGCGAATTTGGCCACTGAAGCTTTCTTT. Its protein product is CASSLRGQGANLATEAFF.

The CDR3 sequence is CASSQGLSNQPQHF. The DNA of the CDR3 is TGTGCCAGCAGCCAGGGACTTAGCAATCAGCCCCAGCATTTT. The chain links TRBV7-2 to TRBJ1-5; tentatively, D is TRBD1 (5 bases). V was trimmed by 5 bases and J by 0 bases, leaving 8 bases between them. The CDR3 runs 14 residues. Germline values: CDR1 SGHTA, CDR2 FQGNSA. The full variable domain, completed using reference TRBV7-2 and TRBJ1-5, is GAGVSQSPSNKVTEKGKDVELRCDPISGHTALYWYRQSLGQGLEFLIYFQGNSAPDKSGLPSDRFSAERTGGSVSTLTIQRTQQEDSAVYLCASSQGLSNQPQHFGDGTRLSIL.

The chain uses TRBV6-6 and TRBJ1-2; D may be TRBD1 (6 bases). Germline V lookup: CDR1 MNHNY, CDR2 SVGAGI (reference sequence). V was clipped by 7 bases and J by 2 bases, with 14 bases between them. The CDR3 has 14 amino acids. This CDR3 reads CASTHTGLNYGYTF. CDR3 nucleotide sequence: TGTGCCAGCACCCATACAGGGTTGAACTATGGCTACACCTTC.